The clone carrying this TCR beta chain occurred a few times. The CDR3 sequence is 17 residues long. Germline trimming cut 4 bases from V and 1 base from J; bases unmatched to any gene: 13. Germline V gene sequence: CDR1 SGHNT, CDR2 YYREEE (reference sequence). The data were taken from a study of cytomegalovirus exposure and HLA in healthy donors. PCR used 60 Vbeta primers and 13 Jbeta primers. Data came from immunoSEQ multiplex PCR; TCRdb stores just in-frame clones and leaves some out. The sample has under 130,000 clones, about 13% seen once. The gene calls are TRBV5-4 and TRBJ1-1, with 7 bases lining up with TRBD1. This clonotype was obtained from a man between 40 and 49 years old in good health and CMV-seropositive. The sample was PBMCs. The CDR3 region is CASSDDRASEGNTEAFF. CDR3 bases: TGTGCCAGCAGCGATGACAGGGCATCAGAGGGGAACACTGAAGCTTTCTTT.